This TCR beta chain was identified during a study of CD8 T cells in Susac syndrome. The study's findings and limits: The study conceded that its TCR sequencing and HLA analysis involved relatively few individuals.

Germline lookup yields CDR1 SEHNR and CDR2 FQNEAQ (reference sequence). The CDR3 is 13 residues long. Between the trimmed V and J ends, which lost 5 bases and 4 bases, there was a span of 11 bases. Sequencing targeted TCR beta in blood CD8+ and CD4+ T cells. While CD8+ and CD4+ T cells were isolated negatively, TEMRA cells were enriched by FACS. Random hexamers served to reverse transcribe roughly 0.5 to 1 ug RNA. Amplification of TCR beta CDR3 used immunoSEQ multiplex PCR across 54 Vbeta and 13 Jbeta. TCRdb redid the calling of the immunoSEQ multiplex PCR reads with MiXCR, one entry per CDR3 protein. The profile shows about 440,000 distinct CDR3 sequences, 85% to 90% of them singletons. With regard to this clonotype: What it recognizes is unknown.

Sequencing was done on a sample of CD8+ T cells from PBMCs. This TCR derives from a human donor with multiple sclerosis. The rearrangement joins TRBV7-9 to TRBJ1-2; D remains ambiguous. CDR3 bases: TGTGCCAGCAGCCCTTCAGTAATCTATGGCTACACCTTC. This sequence encodes CASSPSVIYGYTF.